This TCR beta chain comes out of a study of blood T cell repertoires in COVID-19. As for the study in general: COVID-19 samples from acute and convalescent phases originated in the United States, Italy and Spain. Sample material is recorded as cDNA or gDNA derived from T cells, B-cell-depleted T cells, or PBMCs.

Germline CDR1 reads SGHTA; CDR2 reads FQGTGA. The CDR3 covers 18 residues. V was cut by 2 bases and J by 2 bases, with 21 bases left in between. Study processing details: Counts of nucleated cells, estimated from reference gene primer amplification, were obtained. The protocol was immunoSEQ multiplex PCR, while the TCRdb copy is restricted to in-frame clones and leaves out a portion. The V and J calls and clone size are taken from that table; D and trimming were inferred from the DNA. Found here are 200,000 to 250,000 clones, about nine tenths of them singletons; the top ten hold 6.2%. The rearrangement links TRBV7-3 to TRBJ1-2; D perhaps matches TRBD1 (6 bases). The sequence was collected from a man aged 55-75 years with acute or convalescent COVID-19. Sequencing was performed on peripheral blood. CDR3 protein: CASSLYALTGSQNYGYTF. CDR3 bases: TGTGCCAGCAGCTTATATGCCCTAACAGGGAGCCAGAACTATGGCTACACCTTC.